A selection of T cell receptor beta chains follows, all from one sample in a study of shared clonotypes between healthy human individuals. The method was immunoSEQ multiplex PCR; TCRdb's version includes in-frame clones alone and lacks a portion of them. The sample has some 2.1 million clones, about 93% seen once. The sequencing sample was made of naive CD8+ T cells from PBMCs. Receptors were obtained from a man aged 18 to 35 in good health. Some clones in this sample may be carry-over from other donors' samples. The CDR3 runs from the conserved cysteine through the conserved F or W. The order of the fields is V gene, D gene, J gene, clone size, CDR3 protein, CDR3 DNA. A D gene is named only where the DNA matches it firmly. Expanded clones are given a class, and other clones once, few, many or no size at all.

TRBV14,NA,TRBJ2-7,NA,CASSHRGLSYEQYF,TGTGCCAGCAGCCACAGGGGACTGTCCTACGAGCAGTACTTC
TRBV5-5,NA,TRBJ2-1,NA,CASSGNPGLSYNEQFF,TGTGCCAGCAGCGGGAATCCGGGACTCTCCTACAATGAGCAGTTCTTC
TRBV19,TRBD1,TRBJ2-1,NA,CASSILGQENNEQFF,TGTGCCAGTAGTATTTTGGGACAGGAAAACAATGAGCAGTTCTTC
TRBV15,TRBD1,TRBJ1-2,NA,CATSTRDRSHYGYTF,TGTGCCACCAGCACCCGGGACAGGAGTCACTATGGCTACACCTTC
TRBV11-2,TRBD2,TRBJ2-7,NA,CASSFSGMNSYEQYF,TGTGCCAGCAGCTTTAGCGGGATGAACTCCTACGAGCAGTACTTC
TRBV28,NA,TRBJ2-7,NA,CASSLLMQGFHEQYF,TGTGCCAGCAGTTTACTGATGCAGGGGTTCCACGAGCAGTACTTC
TRBV27,NA,TRBJ2-1,NA,CASSLSGRPYNEQFF,TGTGCCAGCAGTTTATCAGGGAGGCCCTACAATGAGCAGTTCTTC
TRBV10-2,TRBD2,TRBJ2-3,NA,CASNKREGITDTQYF,TGCGCCAGCAACAAGCGGGAGGGAATCACAGATACGCAGTATTTT
TRBV19,TRBD2,TRBJ2-1,NA,CASSRGLAGEPYNEQFF,TGTGCCAGTAGTAGGGGACTAGCGGGAGAGCCTTACAATGAGCAGTTCTTC
TRBV14,TRBD1,TRBJ1-1,NA,CASSPTRDPGGHTEAFF,TGTGCCAGCAGCCCAACCCGGGACCCAGGGGGGCACACTGAAGCTTTCTTT
TRBV6-6,TRBD2,TRBJ2-7,NA,CASSLGLAGYYEQYF,TGTGCCAGCAGTCTGGGACTAGCGGGGTACTACGAGCAGTACTTC
TRBV19,NA,TRBJ1-5,NA,CASSIAAQPQHF,TGTGCCAGTAGTATCGCAGCTCAGCCCCAGCATTTT
TRBV11-2,TRBD1,TRBJ2-1,NA,CASSLDHPDRGAYNEQFF,TGTGCCAGCAGCTTAGACCACCCGGACAGGGGGGCATACAATGAGCAGTTCTTC
TRBV28,TRBD1,TRBJ2-5,NA,CASSLPDRVSGQETQYF,TGTGCCAGCAGTTTACCTGACAGGGTGTCCGGCCAAGAGACCCAGTACTTC
TRBV28,NA,TRBJ2-2,NA,CATRVTGGGTGELFF,TGTGCCACCCGAGTCACGGGGGGCGGCACCGGGGAGCTGTTTTTT
TRBV5-4,NA,TRBJ2-7,once,CASRPERANEQYF,TGTGCCAGCAGACCAGAAAGGGCAAATGAGCAGTACTTC
TRBV28,NA,TRBJ1-2,NA,CASRASDEANYGYTF,TGTGCCAGCCGGGCGTCGGATGAAGCTAACTATGGCTACACCTTC
TRBV27,TRBD1,TRBJ2-3,once,CASSLSGRGLSDTQYF,TGTGCCAGCAGTTTATCGGGCAGGGGGTTATCAGATACGCAGTATTTT
TRBV12-5,TRBD2,TRBJ2-1,NA,CASGLPRKASGKRNEQFF,TGTGCTAGTGGTTTGCCCCGAAAGGCTAGCGGGAAAAGGAATGAGCAGTTCTTC
TRBV7-8,NA,TRBJ2-5,NA,CASSLGASWETQYF,TGTGCCAGCAGCTTAGGGGCGAGTTGGGAGACCCAGTACTTC
TRBV28,TRBD1,TRBJ2-3,NA,CASTRTGTATDTQYF,TGTGCCAGCACCCGAACCGGGACAGCCACAGATACGCAGTATTTT
TRBV14,NA,TRBJ2-7,NA,CASSTPGDGDEQYF,TGTGCCAGCAGCACTCCAGGGGATGGTGACGAGCAGTACTTC
TRBV9,TRBD1,TRBJ2-2,NA,CASSGKTGVETGELFF,TGTGCCAGCAGCGGAAAAACAGGGGTCGAGACCGGGGAGCTGTTTTTT
TRBV7-9,NA,TRBJ2-1,NA,CASSLQANNEQFF,TGTGCCAGCAGCTTACAGGCGAACAATGAGCAGTTCTTC
TRBV7-9,NA,TRBJ2-7,once,CASSAQTSGTESYEQYF,TGTGCCAGCAGCGCCCAAACCAGCGGGACAGAGTCCTACGAGCAGTACTTC
TRBV7-9,NA,TRBJ2-1,NA,CASSLSIHEQFF,TGTGCCAGCAGTCTCTCGATTCATGAGCAGTTCTTC
TRBV10-3,TRBD2,TRBJ2-5,NA,CAISEGTSGREYQETQYF,TGTGCCATCAGTGAGGGGACTAGCGGGAGGGAGTACCAAGAGACCCAGTACTTC
TRBV7-3,TRBD2,TRBJ2-1,NA,CASSSRDGTSGSLAEQFF,TGTGCCAGCAGCTCACGGGACGGGACTAGCGGGAGCCTCGCTGAGCAGTTCTTC
TRBV28,NA,TRBJ2-3,NA,CASSYHIWGGGSSTDTQYF,TGTGCCAGCAGTTACCACATTTGGGGAGGGGGCTCCAGCACAGATACGCAGTATTTT
TRBV2,TRBD2,TRBJ2-7,NA,CASAWASGSYEQYF,TGTGCCAGTGCCTGGGCTAGCGGGAGCTACGAGCAGTACTTC
TRBV27,NA,TRBJ1-5,NA,CASSLFSFNQPQHF,TGTGCCAGCAGTTTATTCAGCTTCAATCAGCCCCAGCATTTT
TRBV5-4,NA,TRBJ2-7,NA,CASSLVGWNEQYF,TGTGCCAGCAGCTTGGTGGGGTGGAACGAGCAGTACTTC
TRBV12-1,NA,TRBJ2-1,NA,CASSFGTTGALHNEQFF,TGTGCCAGCAGCTTTGGGACCACAGGGGCGCTCCACAATGAGCAGTTCTTC
TRBV23-1,TRBD1,TRBJ2-7,NA,CASPGTGSYEQYF,TGCGCCAGTCCCGGGACAGGGTCCTACGAGCAGTACTTC
TRBV7-9,NA,TRBJ2-7,NA,CASSLSAGMLVYEQYF,TGTGCCAGCAGCTTATCCGCGGGGATGTTAGTCTACGAGCAGTACTTC
TRBV5-1,NA,TRBJ1-1,NA,CASSLVGQRNTEAFF,TGCGCCAGCAGCTTGGTTGGACAGAGAAACACTGAAGCTTTCTTT
TRBV19,TRBD1,TRBJ1-1,NA,CASSPGQGLAEAFF,TGTGCCAGTAGTCCGGGACAGGGGCTGGCTGAAGCTTTCTTT
TRBV5-1,TRBD2,TRBJ2-1,NA,CASSATSGRALEQFF,TGCGCCAGCAGCGCGACTAGCGGGAGGGCCTTGGAGCAGTTCTTC